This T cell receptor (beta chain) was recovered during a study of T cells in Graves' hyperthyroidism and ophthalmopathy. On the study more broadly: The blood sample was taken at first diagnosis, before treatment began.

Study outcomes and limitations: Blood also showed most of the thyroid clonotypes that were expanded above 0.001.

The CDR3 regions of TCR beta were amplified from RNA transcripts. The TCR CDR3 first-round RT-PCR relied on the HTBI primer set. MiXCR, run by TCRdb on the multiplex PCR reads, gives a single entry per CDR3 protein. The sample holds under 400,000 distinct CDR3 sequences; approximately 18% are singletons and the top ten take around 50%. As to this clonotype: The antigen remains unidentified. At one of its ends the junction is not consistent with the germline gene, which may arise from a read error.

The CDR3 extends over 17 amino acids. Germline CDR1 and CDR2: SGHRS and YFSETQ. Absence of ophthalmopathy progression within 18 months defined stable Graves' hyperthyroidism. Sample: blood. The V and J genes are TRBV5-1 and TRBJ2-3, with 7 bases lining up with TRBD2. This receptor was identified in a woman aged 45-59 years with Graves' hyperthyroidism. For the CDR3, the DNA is TGCGCCAGCAGCTTGGCTTTGGTAACGACTAGCAGAGATACGCAGTATTTT. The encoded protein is CASSLALVTTSRDTQYF. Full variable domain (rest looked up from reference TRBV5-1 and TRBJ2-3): KAGVTQTPRYLIKTRGQQVTLSCSPISGHRSVSWYQQTPGQGLQFLFEYFSETQRNKGNFPGRFSGRQFSNSRSEMNVSTLELGDSALYLCASSLALVTTSRDTQYFGPGTRLTVL.